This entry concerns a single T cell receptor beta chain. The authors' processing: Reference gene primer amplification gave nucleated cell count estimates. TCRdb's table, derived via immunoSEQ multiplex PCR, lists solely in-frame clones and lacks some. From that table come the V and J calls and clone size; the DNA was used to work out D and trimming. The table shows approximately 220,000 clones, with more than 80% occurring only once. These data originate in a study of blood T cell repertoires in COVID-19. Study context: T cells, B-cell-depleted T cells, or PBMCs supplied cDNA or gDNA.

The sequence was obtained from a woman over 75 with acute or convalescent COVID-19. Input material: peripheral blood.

In DNA form, the CDR3 reads TGCGCCAGCAGCCACCCCCTACGGGGCACTGAAGCTTTCTTT. It specifies CASSHPLRGTEAFF. The V call is TRBV4-1, the J call TRBJ1-1, with unresolved D. The CDR3 sequence is 14 residues long. Germline CDR1 MGHRA, CDR2 YSYEKL. Trimming removed 3 bases from V and 4 bases from J, with 12 bases in between.